This T cell receptor beta chain was identified during a study of cytomegalovirus exposure and HLA in healthy donors. Study findings and constraints: An analysis that was carried out later associated 15,000 to 20,000 TCR beta sequences with HLA alleles at 0.05 false discovery rate. Across donors, most TCRs were seen rarely, yet some public ones were widespread.

A multiplex PCR was run with 60 Vbeta primers and 13 Jbeta primers. Measured with immunoSEQ multiplex PCR; TCRdb has only the in-frame clones, and not every one. The data hold approximately 110,000 clones, with roughly 71% observed a single time. Germline V CDR1 and CDR2: KGHSH, LQKENI. V lost 2 bases and J 5 bases, leaving 6 bases between the germline ends. The CDR3 has 13 amino acids. Concerning this clone itself: Its antigen is unknown.

Whereas donors were nominally healthy upon sampling, unrecorded immune exposures were probable. The clonotype originates from a man between 35 and 55 years old in good health and CMV-seropositive. The chain is built from TRBV18 and TRBJ1-4; D unresolved. The source material was PBMCs. In nucleotides, the CDR3 is TGTGCCAGCTCACCAGGGAGAAATGAAAAACTGTTTTTT. Protein product: CASSPGRNEKLFF.